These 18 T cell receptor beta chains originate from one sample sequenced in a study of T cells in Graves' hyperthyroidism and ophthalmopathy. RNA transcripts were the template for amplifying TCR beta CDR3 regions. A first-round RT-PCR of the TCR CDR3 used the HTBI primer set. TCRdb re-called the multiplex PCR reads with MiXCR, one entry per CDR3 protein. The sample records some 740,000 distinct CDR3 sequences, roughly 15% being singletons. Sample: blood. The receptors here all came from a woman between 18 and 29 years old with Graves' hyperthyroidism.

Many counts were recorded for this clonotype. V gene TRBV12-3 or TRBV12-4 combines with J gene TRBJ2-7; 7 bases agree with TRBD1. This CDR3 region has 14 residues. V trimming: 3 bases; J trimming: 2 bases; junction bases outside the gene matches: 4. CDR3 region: CASSFRDRTYEQYF. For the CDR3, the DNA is TGTGCCAGCAGTTTCCGGGACAGAACCTACGAGCAGTACTTC.

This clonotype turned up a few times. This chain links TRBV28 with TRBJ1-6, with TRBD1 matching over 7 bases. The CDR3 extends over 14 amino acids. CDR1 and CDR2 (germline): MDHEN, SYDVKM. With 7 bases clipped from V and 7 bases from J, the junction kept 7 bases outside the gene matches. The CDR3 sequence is CASIGTGENSPLHF. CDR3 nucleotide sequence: TGTGCCAGCATCGGAACAGGGGAAAATTCACCCCTCCACTTT.

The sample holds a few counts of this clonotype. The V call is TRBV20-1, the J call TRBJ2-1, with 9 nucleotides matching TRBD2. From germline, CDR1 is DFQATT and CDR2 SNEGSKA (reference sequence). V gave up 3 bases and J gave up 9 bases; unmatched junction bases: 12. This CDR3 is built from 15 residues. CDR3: CSASKRLAVAGEQFF. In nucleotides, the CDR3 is TGCAGTGCTAGTAAACGACTAGCGGTAGCAGGTGAGCAGTTCTTC.

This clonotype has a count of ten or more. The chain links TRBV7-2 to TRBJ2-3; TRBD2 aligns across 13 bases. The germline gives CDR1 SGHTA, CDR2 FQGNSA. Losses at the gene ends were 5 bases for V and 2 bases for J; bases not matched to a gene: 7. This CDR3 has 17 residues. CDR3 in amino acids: CASSPRLAGGSTDTQYF. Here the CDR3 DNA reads TGTGCCAGCAGCCCTCGACTAGCGGGAGGTTCCACAGATACGCAGTATTTT. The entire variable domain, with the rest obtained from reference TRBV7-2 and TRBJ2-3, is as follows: GAGVSQSPSNKVTEKGKDVELRCDPISGHTALYWYRQSLGQGLEFLIYFQGNSAPDKSGLPSDRFSAERTGGSVSTLTIQRTQQEDSAVYLCASSPRLAGGSTDTQYFGPGTRLTVL.

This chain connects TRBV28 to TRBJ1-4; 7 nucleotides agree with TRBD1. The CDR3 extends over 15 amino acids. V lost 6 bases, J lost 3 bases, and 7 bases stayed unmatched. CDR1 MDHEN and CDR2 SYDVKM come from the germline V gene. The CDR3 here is CASRIGGRSNEKLFF. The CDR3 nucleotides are TGTGCCAGCAGAATAGGGGGCCGATCTAATGAAAAACTGTTTTTT.

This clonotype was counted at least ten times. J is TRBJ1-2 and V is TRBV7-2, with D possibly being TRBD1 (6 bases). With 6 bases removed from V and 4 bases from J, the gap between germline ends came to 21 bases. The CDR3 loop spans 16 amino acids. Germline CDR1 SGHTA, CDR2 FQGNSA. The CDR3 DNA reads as TGTGCCAGCAGGGACTCGGGGGCAACCCTAGGCTATGGCTACACCTTC. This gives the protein CASRDSGATLGYGYTF.

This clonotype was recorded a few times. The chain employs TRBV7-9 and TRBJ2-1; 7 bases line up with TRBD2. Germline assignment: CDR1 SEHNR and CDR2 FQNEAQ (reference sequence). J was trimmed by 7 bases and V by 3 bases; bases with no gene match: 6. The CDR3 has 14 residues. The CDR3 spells CASSFPGLQNEQFF. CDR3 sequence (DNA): TGTGCCAGCAGCTTTCCGGGACTACAGAATGAGCAGTTCTTC.

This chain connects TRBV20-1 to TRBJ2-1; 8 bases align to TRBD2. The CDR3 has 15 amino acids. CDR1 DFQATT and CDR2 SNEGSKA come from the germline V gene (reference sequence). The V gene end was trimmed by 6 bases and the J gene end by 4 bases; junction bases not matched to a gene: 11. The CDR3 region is CSAYSSGGPYNEQFF. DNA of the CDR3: TGCAGTGCCTACTCATCGGGAGGGCCTTACAATGAGCAGTTCTTC.

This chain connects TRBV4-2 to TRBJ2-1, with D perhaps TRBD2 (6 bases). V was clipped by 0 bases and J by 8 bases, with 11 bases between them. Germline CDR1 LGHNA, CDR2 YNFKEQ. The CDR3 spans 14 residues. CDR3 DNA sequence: TGTGCCAGCAGCCAAGAACTAGCTTGGGATGAGCAGTTCTTC. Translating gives CASSQELAWDEQFF.

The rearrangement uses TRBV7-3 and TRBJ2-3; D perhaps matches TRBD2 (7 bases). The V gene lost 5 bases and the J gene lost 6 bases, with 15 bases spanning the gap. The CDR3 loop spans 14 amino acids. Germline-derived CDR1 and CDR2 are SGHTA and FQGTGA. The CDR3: CASSRRGGGDTQYF. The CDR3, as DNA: TGTGCCAGCAGCCGGCGCGGGGGCGGGGATACGCAGTATTTT.

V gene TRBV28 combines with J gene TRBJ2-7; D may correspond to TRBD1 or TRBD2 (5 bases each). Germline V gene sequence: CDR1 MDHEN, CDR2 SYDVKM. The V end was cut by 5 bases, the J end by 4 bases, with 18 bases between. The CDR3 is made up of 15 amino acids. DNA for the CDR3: TGTGCCAGCAGTGCCCTTTGGGGGTTGAGGTACGAGCAGTACTTC. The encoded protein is CASSALWGLRYEQYF. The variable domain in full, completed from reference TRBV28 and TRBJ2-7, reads DVKVTQSSRYLVKRTGEKVFLECVQDMDHENMFWYRQDPGLGLRLIYFSYDVKMKEKGDIPEGYSVSREKKERFSLILESASTNQTSMYLCASSALWGLRYEQYFGPGTRLTVT.

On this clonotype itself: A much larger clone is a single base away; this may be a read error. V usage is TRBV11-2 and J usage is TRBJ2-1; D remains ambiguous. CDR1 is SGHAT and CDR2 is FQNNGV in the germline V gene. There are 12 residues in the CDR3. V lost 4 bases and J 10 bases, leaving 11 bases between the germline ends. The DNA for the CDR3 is TGTGCCAGCAGCTCTCGCTCGTTCGAGCAGTTCTTC. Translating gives CASSSRSFEQFF.

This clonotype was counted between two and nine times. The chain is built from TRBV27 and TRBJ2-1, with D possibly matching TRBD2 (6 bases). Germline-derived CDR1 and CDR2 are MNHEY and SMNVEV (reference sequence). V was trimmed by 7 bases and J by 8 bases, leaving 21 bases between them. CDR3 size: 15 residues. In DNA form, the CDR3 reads TGTGCCAGCAACCCCCAAACGGGGGAAATCCATGAGCAGTTCTTC. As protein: CASNPQTGEIHEQFF.

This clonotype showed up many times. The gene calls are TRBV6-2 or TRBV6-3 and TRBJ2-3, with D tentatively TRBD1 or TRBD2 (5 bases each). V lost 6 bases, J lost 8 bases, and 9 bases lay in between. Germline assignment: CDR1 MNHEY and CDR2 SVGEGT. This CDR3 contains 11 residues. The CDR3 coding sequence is TGTGCCAGCAGGGGGGAAGTTACGCAGTATTTT. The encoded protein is CASRGEVTQYF.

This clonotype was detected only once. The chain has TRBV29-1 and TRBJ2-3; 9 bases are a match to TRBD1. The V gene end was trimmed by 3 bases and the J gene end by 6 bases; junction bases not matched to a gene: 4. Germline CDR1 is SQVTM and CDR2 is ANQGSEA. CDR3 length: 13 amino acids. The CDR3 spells CSVEDRGWDTQYF. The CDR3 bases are TGCAGCGTTGAGGACAGGGGATGGGATACGCAGTATTTT.

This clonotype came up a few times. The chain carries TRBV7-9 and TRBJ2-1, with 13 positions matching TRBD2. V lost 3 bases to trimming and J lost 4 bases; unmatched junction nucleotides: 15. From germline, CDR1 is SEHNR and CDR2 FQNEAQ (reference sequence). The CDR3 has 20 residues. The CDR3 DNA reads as TGTGCCAGCAGCTTCGACAGGGGAACCGGGACTAGCGGGAAATACAATGAGCAGTTCTTC. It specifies CASSFDRGTGTSGKYNEQFF. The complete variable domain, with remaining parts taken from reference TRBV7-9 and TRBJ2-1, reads DTGVSQNPRHKITKRGQNVTFRCDPISEHNRLYWYRQTLGQGPEFLTYFQNEAQLEKSRLLSDRFSAERPKGSFSTLEIQRTEQGDSAMYLCASSFDRGTGTSGKYNEQFFGPGTRLTVL.

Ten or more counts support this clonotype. CDR3 coding DNA: TGTGCCAGCAGTTCCACCCGACTAGCGGGACGACTGAGTGAGCAGTTCTTC. Its translation is CASSSTRLAGRLSEQFF. The V call is TRBV6-2 or TRBV6-3, the J call TRBJ2-1; 11 bases agree with TRBD2. Trimming at V came to 4 bases and at J to 9 bases, leaving 14 bases not matched to a gene. Germline V gene sequence: CDR1 MNHEY, CDR2 SVGEGT. The CDR3 covers 17 residues.

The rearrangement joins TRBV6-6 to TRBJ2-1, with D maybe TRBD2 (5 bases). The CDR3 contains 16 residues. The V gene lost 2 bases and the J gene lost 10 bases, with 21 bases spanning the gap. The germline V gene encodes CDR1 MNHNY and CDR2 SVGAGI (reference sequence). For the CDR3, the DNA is TGTGCCAGCAGTTACCCCCTACTAGTAAGGTTTCGGGAGCAGTTCTTC. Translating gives CASSYPLLVRFREQFF.